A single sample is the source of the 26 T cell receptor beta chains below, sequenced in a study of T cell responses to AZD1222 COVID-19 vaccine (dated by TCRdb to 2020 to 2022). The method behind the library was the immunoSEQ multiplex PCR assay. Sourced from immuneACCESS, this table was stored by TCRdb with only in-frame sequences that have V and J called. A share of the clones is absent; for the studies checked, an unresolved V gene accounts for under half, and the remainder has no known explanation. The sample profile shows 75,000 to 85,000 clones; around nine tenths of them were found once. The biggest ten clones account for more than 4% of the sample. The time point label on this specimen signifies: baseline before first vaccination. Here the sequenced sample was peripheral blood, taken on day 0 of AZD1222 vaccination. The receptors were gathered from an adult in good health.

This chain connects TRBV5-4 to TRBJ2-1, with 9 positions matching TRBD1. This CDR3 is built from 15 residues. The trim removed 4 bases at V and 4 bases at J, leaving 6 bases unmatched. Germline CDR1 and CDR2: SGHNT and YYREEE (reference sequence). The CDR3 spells CASSNPGQGYNEQFF. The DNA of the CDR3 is TGTGCCAGCAGCAACCCGGGACAGGGTTACAATGAGCAGTTCTTC. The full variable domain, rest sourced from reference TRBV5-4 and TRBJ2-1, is ETGVTQSPTHLIKTRGQQVTLRCSSQSGHNTVSWYQQALGQGPQFIFQYYREEENGRGNFPPRFSGLQFPNYSSELNVNALELDDSALYLCASSNPGQGYNEQFFGPGTRLTVL.

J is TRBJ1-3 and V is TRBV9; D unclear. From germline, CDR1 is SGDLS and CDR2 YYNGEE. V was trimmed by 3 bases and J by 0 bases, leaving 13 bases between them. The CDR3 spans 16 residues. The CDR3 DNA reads TGTGCCAGCAGCGAGGGCATTGGGGACTCTGGAAACACCATATATTTT. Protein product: CASSEGIGDSGNTIYF.

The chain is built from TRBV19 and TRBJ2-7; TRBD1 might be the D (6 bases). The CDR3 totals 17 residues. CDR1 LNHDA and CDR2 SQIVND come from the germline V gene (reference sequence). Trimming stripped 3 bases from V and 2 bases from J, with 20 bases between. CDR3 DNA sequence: TGTGCCAGTAGTATTCTGCCCCAATCGACAGGTACCTACGAGCAGTACTTC. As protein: CASSILPQSTGTYEQYF.

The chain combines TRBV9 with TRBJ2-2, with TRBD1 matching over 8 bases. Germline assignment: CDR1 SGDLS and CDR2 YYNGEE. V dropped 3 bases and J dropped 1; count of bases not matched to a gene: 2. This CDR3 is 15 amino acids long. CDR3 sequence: CASSGDRRNTGELFF. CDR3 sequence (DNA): TGTGCCAGCAGCGGGGACAGGAGGAACACCGGGGAGCTGTTTTTT.

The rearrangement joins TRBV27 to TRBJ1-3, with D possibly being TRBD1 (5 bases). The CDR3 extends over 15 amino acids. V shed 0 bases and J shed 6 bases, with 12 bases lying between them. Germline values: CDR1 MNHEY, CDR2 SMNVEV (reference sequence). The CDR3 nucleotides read TGTGCCAGCAGTTTATCGCAGGGTGGGGCAAACACCATATATTTT. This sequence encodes CASSLSQGGANTIYF.

Here the CDR3 reads CASSSRGLGTQYF. The CDR3 DNA reads as TGTGCCAGCAGTTCCAGGGGTTTAGGGACCCAGTACTTC. The J gene is TRBJ2-5, the V gene TRBV7-9; possibly TRBD1 for D (6 bases). The CDR3 length is 13 residues. V shed 6 bases and J shed 7 bases, with 15 bases lying between them. Germline assignment: CDR1 SEHNR and CDR2 FQNEAQ (reference sequence).

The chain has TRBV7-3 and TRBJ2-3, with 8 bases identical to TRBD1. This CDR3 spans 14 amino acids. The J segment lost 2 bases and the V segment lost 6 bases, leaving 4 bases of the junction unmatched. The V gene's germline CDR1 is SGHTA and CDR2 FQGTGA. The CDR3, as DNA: TGTGCCAGCAGATCAGGGGGCGTCACAGATACGCAGTATTTT. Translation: CASRSGGVTDTQYF.

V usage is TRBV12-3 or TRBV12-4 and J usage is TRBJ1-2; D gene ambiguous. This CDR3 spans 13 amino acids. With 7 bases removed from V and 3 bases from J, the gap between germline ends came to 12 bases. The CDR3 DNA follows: TGTGCCAGCATCGACCGGGCCGACTATGGCTACACCTTC. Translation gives CASIDRADYGYTF.

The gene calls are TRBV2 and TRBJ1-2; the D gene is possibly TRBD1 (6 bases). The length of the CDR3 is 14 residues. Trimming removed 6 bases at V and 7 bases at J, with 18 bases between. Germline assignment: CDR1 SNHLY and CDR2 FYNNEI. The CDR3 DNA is TGTGCCAGCAGCCGCGAGTCAGGGGAGGGTGGCTACACCTTC. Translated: CASSRESGEGGYTF.

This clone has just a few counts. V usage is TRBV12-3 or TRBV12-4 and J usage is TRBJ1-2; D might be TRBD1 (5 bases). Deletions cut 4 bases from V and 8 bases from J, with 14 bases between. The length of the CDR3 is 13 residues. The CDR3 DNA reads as TGTGCCAGCAGTTCCGGGGCAATGGGGGGCTACACCTTC. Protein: CASSSGAMGGYTF.

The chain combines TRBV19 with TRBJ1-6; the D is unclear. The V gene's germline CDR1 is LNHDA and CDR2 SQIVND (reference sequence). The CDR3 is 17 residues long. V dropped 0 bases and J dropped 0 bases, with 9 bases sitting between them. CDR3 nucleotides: TGTGCCAGTAGTATAGAAACGGGGAGCTCCTATAATTCACCCCTCCACTTT. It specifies CASSIETGSSYNSPLHF. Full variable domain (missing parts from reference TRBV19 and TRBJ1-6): DGGITQSPKYLFRKEGQNVTLSCEQNLNHDAMYWYRQDPGQGLRLIYYSQIVNDFQKGDIAEGYSVSREKKESFPLTVTSAQKNPTAFYLCASSIETGSSYNSPLHFGNGTRLTVT.

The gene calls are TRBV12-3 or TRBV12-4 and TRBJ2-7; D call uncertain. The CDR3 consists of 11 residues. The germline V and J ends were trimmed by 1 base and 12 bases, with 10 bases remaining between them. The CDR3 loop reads CASSLGLATYF. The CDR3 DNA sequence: TGTGCCAGCAGTTTAGGTTTAGCTACGTACTTC.

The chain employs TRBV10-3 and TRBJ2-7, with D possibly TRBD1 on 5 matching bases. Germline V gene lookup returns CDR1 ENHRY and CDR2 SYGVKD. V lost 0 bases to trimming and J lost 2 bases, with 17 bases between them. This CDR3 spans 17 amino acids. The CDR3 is CAISESDSDPRPYEQYF. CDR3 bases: TGTGCCATCAGTGAGTCCGACAGCGACCCTCGACCCTACGAGCAGTACTTC.

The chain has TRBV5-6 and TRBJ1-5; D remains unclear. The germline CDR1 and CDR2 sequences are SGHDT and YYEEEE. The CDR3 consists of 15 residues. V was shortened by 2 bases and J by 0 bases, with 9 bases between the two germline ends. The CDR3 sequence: CASSLRDHSNQPQHF. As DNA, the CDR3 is TGTGCCAGCAGCTTAAGGGATCATAGCAATCAGCCCCAGCATTTT.

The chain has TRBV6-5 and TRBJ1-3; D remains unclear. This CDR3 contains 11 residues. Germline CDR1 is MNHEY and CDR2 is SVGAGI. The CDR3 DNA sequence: TGTGTGACGGGCTCTGGAAACACCATATATTTT. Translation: CVTGSGNTIYF.

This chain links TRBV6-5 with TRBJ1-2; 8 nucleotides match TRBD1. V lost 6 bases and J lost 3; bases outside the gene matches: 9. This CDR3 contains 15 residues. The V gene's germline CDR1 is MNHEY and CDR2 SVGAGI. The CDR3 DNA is TGTGCCAGCAGGTATCCCAGGGGGCGTCACTATGGCTACACCTTC. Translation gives CASRYPRGRHYGYTF.

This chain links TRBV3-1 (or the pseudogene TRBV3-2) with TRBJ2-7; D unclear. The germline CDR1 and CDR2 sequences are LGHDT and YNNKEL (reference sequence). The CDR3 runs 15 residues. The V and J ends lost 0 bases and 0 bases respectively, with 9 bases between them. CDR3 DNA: TGTGCCAGCAGCCAAGATCTGTGGAGCTCCTACGAGCAGTACTTC. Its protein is CASSQDLWSSYEQYF.

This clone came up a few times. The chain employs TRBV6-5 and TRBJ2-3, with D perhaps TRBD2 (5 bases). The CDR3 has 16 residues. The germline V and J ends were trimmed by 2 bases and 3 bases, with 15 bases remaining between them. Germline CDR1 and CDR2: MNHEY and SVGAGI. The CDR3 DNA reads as TGTGCCAGCAGTTACACGGCAGGAGGTTTTACAGATACGCAGTATTTT. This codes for CASSYTAGGFTDTQYF.

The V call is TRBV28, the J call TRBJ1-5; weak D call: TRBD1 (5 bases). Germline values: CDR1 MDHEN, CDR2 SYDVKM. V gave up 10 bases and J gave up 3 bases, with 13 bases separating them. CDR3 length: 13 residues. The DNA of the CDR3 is TGTGCCACCTTGGACACGTACAATCAGCCCCAGCATTTT. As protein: CATLDTYNQPQHF.

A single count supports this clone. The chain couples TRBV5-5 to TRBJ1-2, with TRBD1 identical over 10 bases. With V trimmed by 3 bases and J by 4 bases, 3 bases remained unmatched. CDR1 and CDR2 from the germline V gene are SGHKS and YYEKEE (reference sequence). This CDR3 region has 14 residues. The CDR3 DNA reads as TGTGCCAGCAGCTCGGGGACAGGGGCCTATGGCTACACCTTC. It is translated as CASSSGTGAYGYTF. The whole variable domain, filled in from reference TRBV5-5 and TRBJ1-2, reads DAGVTQSPTHLIKTRGQQVTLRCSPISGHKSVSWYQQVLGQGPQFIFQYYEKEERGRGNFPDRFSARQFPNYSSELNVNALLLGDSALYLCASSSGTGAYGYTFGSGTRLTVV.

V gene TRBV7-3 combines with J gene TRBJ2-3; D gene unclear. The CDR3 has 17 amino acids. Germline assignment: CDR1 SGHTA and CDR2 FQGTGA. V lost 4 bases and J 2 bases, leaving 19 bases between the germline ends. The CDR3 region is CASSSNPRKAYTDTQYF. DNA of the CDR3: TGTGCCAGCAGCTCAAACCCTAGGAAGGCTTACACAGATACGCAGTATTTT.

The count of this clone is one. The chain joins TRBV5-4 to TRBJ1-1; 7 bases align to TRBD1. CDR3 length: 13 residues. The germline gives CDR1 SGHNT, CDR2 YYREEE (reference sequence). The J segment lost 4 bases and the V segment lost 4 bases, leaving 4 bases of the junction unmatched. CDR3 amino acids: CASSRQGGTEAFF. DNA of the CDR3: TGTGCCAGCAGCAGACAGGGCGGCACTGAAGCTTTCTTT.

CDR3 loop: CASSQGQGNYGYTF. The DNA for the CDR3 is TGTGCCAGCAGTCAAGGACAGGGGAACTATGGCTACACCTTC. This chain joins TRBV6-6 and TRBJ1-2; TRBD1 agrees at 9 bases. The CDR3 totals 14 residues. Trimming took 5 bases from V and 2 from J; bases not matched to a gene: 3. Germline CDR1 reads MNHNY; CDR2 reads SVGAGI (reference sequence).

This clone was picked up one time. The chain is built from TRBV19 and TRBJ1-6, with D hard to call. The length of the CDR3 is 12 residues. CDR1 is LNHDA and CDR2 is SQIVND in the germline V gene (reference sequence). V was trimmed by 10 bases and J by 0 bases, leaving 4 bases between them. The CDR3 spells CATRSYNSPLHF. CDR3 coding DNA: TGTGCCACCCGCTCCTATAATTCACCCCTCCACTTT.

The CDR3 bases are TGTGCCAGCAGTTCCCCGGGACACGATGACTATGGCTACACCTTC. Translated: CASSSPGHDDYGYTF. The V and J genes are TRBV28 and TRBJ1-2, with D maybe TRBD1 (6 bases). Per germline, CDR1 MDHEN and CDR2 SYDVKM. The germline V and J ends were trimmed by 4 bases and 3 bases, with 15 bases remaining between them. The CDR3 spans 15 residues.

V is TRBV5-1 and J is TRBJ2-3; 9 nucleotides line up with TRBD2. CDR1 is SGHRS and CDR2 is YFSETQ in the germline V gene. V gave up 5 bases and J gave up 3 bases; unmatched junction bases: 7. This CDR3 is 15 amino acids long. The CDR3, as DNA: TGCGCCAGCAGTTACTCGCGGGGGGGTACAGATACGCAGTATTTT. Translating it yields CASSYSRGGTDTQYF.